The source of this T cell receptor (beta chain) is a study of T cell responses to AZD1222 COVID-19 vaccine. Regarding this clone: Its antigen is still unknown.

The method was immunoSEQ multiplex PCR; TCRdb's version includes in-frame clones alone and lacks a portion of them. The sample has 180,000 or so clones; around 90% are singletons. The CDR3 is made up of 13 amino acids. V lost 0 bases to trimming and J lost 3 bases, with 3 bases between them. Germline CDR1 reads MNHEY; CDR2 reads SVGEGT. Overall study findings and caveats: Recipients of AZD1222 seropositive at baseline numbered only 5 or 6. Spike-specific TCR repertoires showed rising breadth and depth after two AZD1222 doses. Possibly, clonal diversity was underestimated; donors were largely white British and included more females.

This sequence originates from an adult who received the AZD1222 COVID-19 vaccine. The rearrangement joins TRBV6-2 or TRBV6-3 to TRBJ2-1; D remains ambiguous. The specimen comprised peripheral blood, sampled 28 days after the second AZD1222 dose. Written as DNA, the CDR3 is TGTGCCAGCAGTTACTCGAGCTACAATGAGCAGTTCTTC. This codes for CASSYSSYNEQFF.